This record covers a single TCR beta chain. Clinical histories supplied by participants themselves formed the basis of cohort assignment. Germline CDR1 and CDR2: WNHNN and SYGVQD (reference sequence). The CDR3 runs to 15 residues. Trimming removed 4 bases from V and 5 bases from J; junction bases left unmatched: 6. The record originates from a study of blood T cell repertoires in COVID-19. Across the study: The study drew acute and convalescent COVID-19 samples from the United States, Italy and Spain. T cells, B-cell-depleted T cells, or PBMCs provided the cDNA or gDNA that served as material.

The authors' processing: Reference gene primer amplification in the assay estimated nucleated cell counts. Method: immunoSEQ multiplex PCR; TCRdb's copy keeps in-frame clones and lacks some. V, J and clone size are taken as reported in that table, and D and trimming were inferred from the DNA itself. The sample lists about 150,000 clones, 87% occurring once. J is TRBJ2-2 and V is TRBV10-1; 8 nucleotides match TRBD1. Sequenced sample: PBMCs or T cells enriched from blood (not recorded which). The TCR was taken from a woman aged 40 to 50 who had been exposed to COVID-19. The CDR3 region has the DNA TGCGCCAGCAGTGCGGACAGGGTAAAGACCGGGGAGCTGTTTTTT. It is translated as CASSADRVKTGELFF.